These 5 T cell receptor beta chains came from one sample sequenced in a study of blood T cells in healthy people across ages. Sample-barcoded 5' priming and a J-beta primer mix drove a second PCR of about 6 to 12 cycles. A single record per CDR3 protein comes from TCRdb applying MiXCR to the 5' RACE reads. The sample records roughly 900,000 distinct CDR3 sequences, around 48% being singletons. Sequenced material: blood. Receptors originate from a man between 25 and 39 years old in good health.

V is TRBV7-2 and J is TRBJ2-3; 7 nucleotides align to TRBD1. Germline V gene data show CDR1 as SGHTA and CDR2 as FQGNSA. The length of the CDR3 is 15 residues. V lost 5 bases and J lost 3; bases outside the gene matches: 8. In nucleotides, the CDR3 is TGTGCCAGCAGCCCGTCTGGCAGGGGGACAGATACGCAGTATTTT. It translates to CASSPSGRGTDTQYF. Full variable domain (outside the CDR3, taken from reference TRBV7-2 and TRBJ2-3): GAGVSQSPSNKVTEKGKDVELRCDPISGHTALYWYRQSLGQGLEFLIYFQGNSAPDKSGLPSDRFSAERTGGSVSTLTIQRTQQEDSAVYLCASSPSGRGTDTQYFGPGTRLTVL.

This clonotype appeared a few times. The chain joins TRBV7-9 to TRBJ2-5, with 11 bases identical to TRBD1. CDR1 is SEHNR, CDR2 FQNEAQ, per germline (reference sequence). Trimming at V came to 5 bases and at J to 1 base, leaving 3 bases not matched to a gene. CDR3 length: 15 amino acids. The CDR3 sequence: CASSGTGGIQETQYF. The CDR3 DNA reads TGTGCCAGCAGCGGGACAGGGGGAATCCAAGAGACCCAGTACTTC.

V is TRBV6-5 and J is TRBJ1-2; D is uncertain. V dropped 2 bases and J dropped 4 bases, with 11 bases sitting between them. Germline V gene sequence: CDR1 MNHEY, CDR2 SVGAGI. The CDR3 contains 14 residues. The CDR3 loop is CASSYGYGAYGYTF. The DNA of the CDR3 is TGTGCCAGCAGTTACGGTTACGGCGCCTATGGCTACACCTTC.

This chain connects TRBV21-1 to TRBJ1-6. TRBV21-1 is a listed pseudogene. The CDR3 spans 11 residues. The CDR3 DNA is TGTGCCAGCAAACCACTTTCACCCCTCCACTTT. It yields the protein CASKPLSPLHF.

This clonotype has a handful of counts. V and J are TRBV20-1 and TRBJ2-7, with D possibly being TRBD1 (5 bases). Between the trimmed V and J ends, which lost 6 bases and 0 bases, there was a span of 18 bases. CDR1 and CDR2 from the germline V gene are DFQATT and SNEGSKA (reference sequence). This CDR3 region has 15 residues. Here the CDR3 DNA reads TGCAGTGCCAGGCCGGAGTGGGGCAACTCCTACGAGCAGTACTTC. Translated: CSARPEWGNSYEQYF.